These 27 T cell receptor beta chains came from one sample sequenced in a study of technical replicates of blood from a few donors. Sequenced by immunoSEQ multiplex PCR; TCRdb stores in-frame clones only, minus some. Among around 50,000 clones listed, roughly 95% were seen once. The specimen was T cells isolated from PBMCs. These receptors were taken from a human donor in good health.

The gene calls are TRBV6-5 and TRBJ2-7, with a weak D call TRBD1 (6 bases). The germline gives CDR1 MNHEY, CDR2 SVGAGI. This CDR3 has 14 residues. V shed 6 bases and J shed 5 bases, with 17 bases lying between them. The CDR3 sequence: CASSWDTNQHEQYF. The CDR3 bases are TGTGCCAGCAGCTGGGACACCAACCAGCACGAGCAGTACTTC.

This sequence joins TRBV9 and TRBJ2-3; TRBD2 matches 12 bases. The V segment lost 4 bases and the J segment 6 bases; nucleotides outside the gene matches: 6. The germline CDR1 and CDR2 sequences are SGDLS and YYNGEE. This CDR3 is built from 15 residues. CDR3 bases: TGTGCCAGCAGCCCTCGGACTAGCGGGACGGATACGCAGTATTTT. Protein product: CASSPRTSGTDTQYF.

The genes are TRBV18 and TRBJ2-1; weak D call: TRBD1 (5 bases). The germline CDR1 and CDR2 sequences are KGHSH and LQKENI. The V and J ends lost 6 bases and 0 bases respectively, with 12 bases between them. CDR3 size: 15 residues. DNA for the CDR3: TGTGCCAGCTCGCTACAGGAGAGCTCCTACAATGAGCAGTTCTTC. As protein: CASSLQESSYNEQFF. Together with reference TRBV18 and TRBJ2-1, the CDR3 gives the full variable domain: NAGVMQNPRHLVRRRGQEARLRCSPMKGHSHVYWYRQLPEEGLKFMVYLQKENIIDESGMPKERFSAEFPKEGPSILRIQQVVRGDSAAYFCASSLQESSYNEQFFGPGTRLTVL.

There are a few counts of this clone. The chain is built from TRBV6-5 and TRBJ2-2, with 8 bases lining up with TRBD2. Germline CDR1 reads MNHEY; CDR2 reads SVGAGI. J gave up 7 bases and V 2 bases, and 3 bases lay outside the gene matches. The CDR3 covers 14 residues. In DNA, the CDR3 is TGTGCCAGCAGTTACAAACTAGCGGTCGGGGAGCTGTTTTTT. Its translation: CASSYKLAVGELFF.

This clone was counted once. The rearrangement links TRBV10-3 to TRBJ1-1, with a possible D match to TRBD1 (5 bases). The V gene's germline CDR1 is ENHRY and CDR2 SYGVKD. With 11 bases removed from V and 1 base from J, the gap between germline ends came to 14 bases. The CDR3 has 13 residues. The CDR3 reads CASGGAGNTEAFF. CDR3 bases: TGTGCCTCCGGGGGTGCAGGGAACACTGAAGCTTTCTTT.

V gene TRBV29-1 combines with J gene TRBJ2-1; maybe TRBD2 (6 bases). The germline CDR1 and CDR2 sequences are SQVTM and ANQGSEA. The CDR3 length is 17 residues. Trimming took off 4 bases at V and 0 bases at J, with 19 bases between the two ends. The CDR3 protein is CSVGGTREPSSYNEQFF. CDR3 sequence (DNA): TGCAGCGTTGGGGGGACTCGAGAACCGAGCTCCTACAATGAGCAGTTCTTC.

The J gene is TRBJ1-4, the V gene TRBV6-1, with D unclear. Germline V gene data show CDR1 as MNHNS and CDR2 as SASEGT. The CDR3 consists of 12 residues. V was cut by 5 bases and J by 8 bases, with 9 bases left in between. CDR3 sequence reads: CASSLDMEKLFF. The DNA for the CDR3 is TGTGCCAGCAGTCTCGACATGGAAAAACTGTTTTTT.

In its sample, this clone was seen once. The V and J genes are TRBV4-3 and TRBJ2-7, with TRBD1 matching over 7 bases. Per the germline V gene, CDR1 is LGHNA and CDR2 is YSLEER. The CDR3 extends over 17 amino acids. The V and J ends lost 0 bases and 0 bases, in that order; junction bases with no gene match: 8. The CDR3 DNA sequence: TGCGCCAGCAGCCAAGACCGACGGGGACAGAGCTCCTACGAGCAGTACTTC. This codes for CASSQDRRGQSSYEQYF.

This chain joins TRBV12-1 and TRBJ2-7; the table's TRBD2 call for D was not verified on the DNA. TRBV12-1 is noted as a pseudogene. The CDR3 extends over 15 amino acids. CDR3 in amino acids: CASSFQRGRWYEQYF. As DNA, the CDR3 is TGTGCCAGCAGCTTTCAACGCGGGAGGTGGTACGAGCAGTACTTC.

The V call is TRBV28, the J call TRBJ1-4; D remains ambiguous. Looked up from germline, CDR1 is MDHEN and CDR2 is SYDVKM. V dropped 9 bases and J dropped 0 bases, with 8 bases sitting between them. This CDR3 comprises 13 residues. CDR3 in amino acids: CASRITTNEKLFF. The CDR3 DNA reads as TGTGCCAGTCGTATTACAACTAATGAAAAACTGTTTTTT. The full variable domain, with the rest looked up from reference TRBV28 and TRBJ1-4, is DVKVTQSSRYLVKRTGEKVFLECVQDMDHENMFWYRQDPGLGLRLIYFSYDVKMKEKGDIPEGYSVSREKKERFSLILESASTNQTSMYLCASRITTNEKLFFGSGTQLSVL.

This clone was counted once. The chain uses TRBV5-1 and TRBJ2-7, with 8 bases identical to TRBD1. V lost 4 bases and J lost 3; bases outside the gene matches: 9. CDR3 length: 15 residues. CDR1 and CDR2 (germline): SGHRS, YFSETQ. For the CDR3, the DNA is TGCGCCAGCAGCGTCTCCGGGACAGGTAACTACGAGCAGTACTTC. This encodes CASSVSGTGNYEQYF.

In this sample, this clone turned up once. CDR3 sequence: CASSLGDRSHEQYF. The CDR3 DNA sequence: TGTGCCAGCAGCTTGGGGGACAGGTCACACGAGCAGTACTTC. The chain uses TRBV5-6 and TRBJ2-7; TRBD1 matches 8 bases. Per germline, CDR1 SGHDT and CDR2 YYEEEE. V shed 0 bases, J shed 5 bases, and the junction held 4 bases outside the gene matches. This CDR3 is 14 amino acids long.

V and J are TRBV4-1 and TRBJ2-1; TRBD2 is a possible D gene (6 bases). The V end lost 6 bases, the J end lost 3 bases, and 12 bases lay between the germline ends. The CDR3 sequence is 14 residues long. Germline assignment: CDR1 MGHRA and CDR2 YSYEKL. CDR3 bases: TGCGCCAGCAGTACGGGGGAGGTCTACAATGAGCAGTTCTTC. Protein sequence: CASSTGEVYNEQFF.

V usage is TRBV30 and J usage is TRBJ1-3; 8 bases line up with TRBD1. Germline V gene sequence: CDR1 GTSNPN, CDR2 SVGIG (reference sequence). V shed 3 bases and J 0 bases; nucleotides not matched to a gene: 4. The CDR3 extends over 15 amino acids. CDR3 in amino acids: CAWSRDRGSGNTIYF. The DNA of the CDR3 is TGTGCCTGGAGCAGAGACAGGGGCTCTGGAAACACCATATATTTT.

The chain couples TRBV14 to TRBJ2-7, with D tentatively TRBD2 (6 bases). V was clipped by 2 bases and J by 3 bases, with 11 bases between them. The germline V gene encodes CDR1 SGHDN and CDR2 FVKESK. This CDR3 spans 14 amino acids. CDR3 in amino acids: CASSQLAADYEQYF. DNA for the CDR3: TGTGCCAGCAGCCAATTAGCGGCGGACTACGAGCAGTACTTC.

This clone was recorded only once. The V gene is TRBV6-6, the J gene TRBJ2-7; the match to TRBD1 covers 10 bases. V lost 6 bases, J lost 4 bases, and 9 bases stayed unmatched. Germline assignment: CDR1 MNHNY and CDR2 SVGAGI (reference sequence). The CDR3 covers 15 residues. CDR3 DNA: TGTGCCAGCAGGGGTGACAGGGGGCACCCTTACGAGCAGTACTTC. This encodes CASRGDRGHPYEQYF.

V and J are TRBV29-1 and TRBJ2-7, with TRBD1 matching 8 bases. The CDR3 has 11 residues. Germline assignment: CDR1 SQVTM and CDR2 ANQGSEA. With 6 bases clipped from V and 6 bases from J, the junction kept 4 bases outside the gene matches. The CDR3 loop is CSVGQGFEQYF. The CDR3 DNA is TGCAGCGTCGGACAGGGTTTCGAGCAGTACTTC.

The chain joins TRBV27 to TRBJ2-1; 9 positions agree with TRBD2. The CDR3 has 16 amino acids. V shed 3 bases, J shed 4 bases, and the junction held 7 bases outside the gene matches. Germline-derived CDR1 and CDR2 are MNHEY and SMNVEV (reference sequence). The CDR3 sequence: CASSFTLAGIYNEQFF. CDR3 bases: TGTGCCAGCAGTTTTACCCTAGCGGGAATATACAATGAGCAGTTCTTC.

The chain employs TRBV6-5 and TRBJ1-3; TRBD1 is a possible D gene (5 bases). Deletions cut 0 bases from V and 4 bases from J, with 10 bases between. This CDR3 has 15 residues. CDR1 and CDR2 (germline): MNHEY, SVGAGI. The CDR3 protein is CASSYSIGAGNTIYF. In DNA form, the CDR3 reads TGTGCCAGCAGTTACTCGATAGGGGCCGGAAACACCATATATTTT.

This clone was recorded only once. V usage is TRBV30 and J usage is TRBJ1-5; TRBD1 aligns across 8 bases. V shed 2 bases and J 4 bases; nucleotides not matched to a gene: 4. There are 14 residues in the CDR3. The germline CDR1 and CDR2 sequences are GTSNPN and SVGIG (reference sequence). The CDR3: CAWSIGTGNQPQHF. DNA for the CDR3: TGTGCCTGGAGTATCGGGACAGGTAATCAGCCCCAGCATTTT.

The chain is built from TRBV6-5 and TRBJ1-3; D remains ambiguous. This CDR3 comprises 11 residues. V lost 7 bases and J lost 3, with 4 bases in between. CDR1 and CDR2 from the germline V gene are MNHEY and SVGAGI. The CDR3 coding sequence is TGTGCCAGCAACAATGGAAACACCATATATTTT. Translation: CASNNGNTIYF.

This chain connects TRBV6-5 to TRBJ1-2, with D possibly matching TRBD1 (5 bases). This CDR3 is 13 amino acids long. Germline V gene data show CDR1 as MNHEY and CDR2 as SVGAGI. Trimming pared 5 bases from V and 8 bases from J, leaving 15 bases between. CDR3 nucleotide sequence: TGTGCCAGCAGTCCCGTTTTGGGGCGCGGCTACACCTTC. Translated, it gives CASSPVLGRGYTF.

J is TRBJ2-7 and V is TRBV5-1; TRBD2 matches at 10 bases. CDR3 length equals 18 residues. Losses at the gene ends were 0 bases for V and 3 bases for J; bases not matched to a gene: 12. Germline V CDR1 and CDR2: SGHRS, YFSETQ. The CDR3 nucleotides are TGCGCCAGCAGCTTGGGGGCTAGCGGGAGCCACACCCTCTACGAGCAGTACTTC. Encoded protein: CASSLGASGSHTLYEQYF.

In DNA form, the CDR3 reads TGTGCCAGCAGCCCGCCGGGACAGGGGGCTCAGTATGGCTACACCTTC. It specifies CASSPPGQGAQYGYTF. The rearrangement links TRBV13 to TRBJ1-2; 12 nucleotides agree with TRBD1. In germline, CDR1 is PRHDT, CDR2 FYEKMQ (reference sequence). The CDR3 length is 16 residues. V shed 5 bases and J 5 bases; nucleotides not matched to a gene: 9.

The rearrangement joins TRBV5-1 to TRBJ2-5; TRBD1 matches 7 bases. Trimming at V came to 1 base and at J to 5 bases, leaving 5 bases not matched to a gene. The CDR3 consists of 14 residues. CDR1 is SGHRS and CDR2 is YFSETQ in the germline V gene. This chain's CDR3 is CASSLSGGVETQYF. In DNA, the CDR3 is TGCGCCAGCAGCTTGTCAGGGGGTGTGGAGACCCAGTACTTC.

The chain employs TRBV5-4 and TRBJ1-1, with 7 bases identical to TRBD1. Trimming took 5 bases from V and 0 from J; bases not matched to a gene: 4. CDR1 is SGHNT, CDR2 YYREEE, per germline (reference sequence). The CDR3 consists of 14 residues. The CDR3 is CASRDRNMNTEAFF. The CDR3 nucleotides read TGTGCCAGCAGGGACAGGAATATGAACACTGAAGCTTTCTTT.

This clone came up once. The chain combines TRBV5-6 with TRBJ2-1; D is undetermined. Germline V gene lookup returns CDR1 SGHDT and CDR2 YYEEEE. Trimming took off 2 bases at V and 8 bases at J, with 11 bases between the two ends. The CDR3 runs 13 residues. CDR3 DNA sequence: TGTGCCAGCAGCTTATTGAACGGAGATGAGCAGTTCTTC. Amino acids: CASSLLNGDEQFF.